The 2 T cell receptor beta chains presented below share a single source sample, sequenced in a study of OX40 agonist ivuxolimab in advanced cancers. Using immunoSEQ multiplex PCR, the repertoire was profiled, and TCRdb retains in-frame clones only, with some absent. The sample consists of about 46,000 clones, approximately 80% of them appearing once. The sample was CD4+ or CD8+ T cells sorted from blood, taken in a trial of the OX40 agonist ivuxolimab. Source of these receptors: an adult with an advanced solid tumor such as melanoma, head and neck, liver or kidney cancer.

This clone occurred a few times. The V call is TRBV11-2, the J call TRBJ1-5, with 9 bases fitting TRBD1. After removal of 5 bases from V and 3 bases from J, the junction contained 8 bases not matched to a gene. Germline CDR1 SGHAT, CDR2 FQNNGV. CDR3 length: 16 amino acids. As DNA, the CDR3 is TGTGCCAGCAGCATCGGGACAGGGAGGATCAATCAGCCCCAGCATTTT. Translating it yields CASSIGTGRINQPQHF. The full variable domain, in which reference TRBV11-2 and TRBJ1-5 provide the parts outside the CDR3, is EAGVAQSPRYKIIEKRQSVAFWCNPISGHATLYWYQQILGQGPKLLIQFQNNGVVDDSQLPKDRFSAERLKGVDSTLKIQPAKLEDSAVYLCASSIGTGRINQPQHFGDGTRLSIL.

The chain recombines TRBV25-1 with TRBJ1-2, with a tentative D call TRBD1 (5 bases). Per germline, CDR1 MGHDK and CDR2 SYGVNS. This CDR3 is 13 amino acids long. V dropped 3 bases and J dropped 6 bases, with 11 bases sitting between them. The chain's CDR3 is CASSDAGLNGYTF. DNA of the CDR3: TGTGCCAGCAGTGATGCGGGGCTGAATGGCTACACCTTC.